The clone carrying this TCR beta chain was observed a handful of times. Its antigen is not known. The V end lost 3 bases, the J end lost 9 bases, and 15 bases lay between the germline ends. The CDR3 runs to 13 residues. CDR1 and CDR2 from the germline V gene are DFQATT and SNEGSKA (reference sequence). TCR alpha and TCR beta cDNA libraries with sample barcodes and UMIs came from 5'RACE using constant-segment primers. TCRdb reanalysed the 5' RACE reads using MiXCR and keeps one entry per CDR3 protein. The table lists hundreds of thousands of distinct CDR3 sequences, 20% of them singletons. The record originates from a study of T-cell memory formation after mild COVID-19. Study overall: TCR clusters were mostly donor specific. Study results and caveats: Clones from the second wave (peaking day 37) had unconfirmed SARS-CoV-2 specificity. Most CD4+ clones that shrank were in CM and EM, while CD8+ ones turned up in EMRA.

This sequence was found in an adult woman who had mild COVID-19 (a few samples of this study predate the infection). Cell type and time point are not known. The chain uses TRBV20-1 and TRBJ2-1; maybe TRBD2 (5 bases). Sequencing was carried out using PBMCs or a T cell subset sorted from them (not recorded which). The CDR3 reads CSARRTSEGEQFF. CDR3 in DNA: TGCAGTGCTAGGCGGACGAGTGAGGGTGAGCAGTTCTTC.